This note documents a single T cell receptor (beta chain) sequence. CDR1 and CDR2 from the germline V gene are MGHRA and YSYEKL. V gave up 2 bases and J gave up 7 bases, with 17 bases separating them. The CDR3 spans 16 residues. This entry comes from a study of blood T cell repertoires in COVID-19. Background on the study: Cohort 3 recovery required two negative PCRs, clearance, or symptom resolution. In each case, the material was cDNA or gDNA derived from T cells, B-cell-depleted T cells, or PBMCs.

Repertoires were generated with immunoSEQ multiplex PCR, while TCRdb's copy carries only in-frame clones and drops some. The sample yields 300,000 to 450,000 clones, around 87% seen once. Participants reported their clinical history, and cohort assignment relied on those reports. The TCR comes from a man aged 35 to 55 in a cohort exposed to, infected with or recovered from COVID-19 (not recorded which). This chain connects TRBV4-1 to TRBJ2-2; possible D gene TRBD1, 6 bases. The source material was PBMCs or T cells enriched from blood (not recorded which). CDR3: CASSQMEQGFGGELFF. CDR3 DNA: TGCGCCAGCAGCCAAATGGAACAGGGATTCGGCGGGGAGCTGTTTTTT.